Detailed here is one T cell receptor (beta chain). The CDR3 length is 16 residues. The germline V and J ends were trimmed by 9 bases and 1 base, with 19 bases remaining between them. Germline lookup yields CDR1 MGHDK and CDR2 SYGVNS. This record comes from a study of control samples from healthy donors and cancer patients. Measured with immunoSEQ multiplex PCR; TCRdb has only the in-frame clones, and not every one. The table lists about 40,000 clones, about 89% of them singletons, with about a tenth in the top ten. The sequence was collected from a woman in her sixties with lung cancer. J is TRBJ1-5 and V is TRBV25-1; D unclear. The source material was PBMCs. The CDR3 DNA follows: TGTGCCAGGATTTTTTGGGAGGGCAGGAGCAATCAGCCCCAGCATTTT. As protein: CARIFWEGRSNQPQHF.